The clone carrying this TCR beta chain is medium-sized in the sample. The antigen remains undetermined. The CDR3 runs to 15 residues. Germline V gives CDR1 MNHNY, CDR2 SVGAGI (reference sequence). The trim removed 2 bases at V and 4 bases at J, leaving 7 bases unmatched. This entry comes from a study of graft-versus-host responses after intestinal transplantation. On the study more broadly: All recipients were given anti-thymocyte globulin induction, and tacrolimus and steroids were then administered for three to four years. Whole-study results and caveats: GvH clones appeared in recipient marrow, some first in ileum or blood. Researchers found peak circulating GvH clone levels linked to early post-transplant HvG declines.

The data were produced by immunoSEQ multiplex PCR, yet TCRdb's version contains in-frame clones alone and is incomplete. The sample lists approximately 85,000 clones, approximately 90% occurring once. This clonotype was obtained from a human donor who was the organ donor for an intestinal transplant. V is TRBV6-6 and J is TRBJ2-7, with 8 positions matching TRBD1. The sequenced sample was unstimulated CD8+ T cells sorted from spleen or lymph node cells, obtained before transplant. The CDR3, as DNA: TGTGCCAGCAGTTACGGGGCAGGGGGCCAGTACGAGCAGTACTTC. It codes for CASSYGAGGQYEQYF.